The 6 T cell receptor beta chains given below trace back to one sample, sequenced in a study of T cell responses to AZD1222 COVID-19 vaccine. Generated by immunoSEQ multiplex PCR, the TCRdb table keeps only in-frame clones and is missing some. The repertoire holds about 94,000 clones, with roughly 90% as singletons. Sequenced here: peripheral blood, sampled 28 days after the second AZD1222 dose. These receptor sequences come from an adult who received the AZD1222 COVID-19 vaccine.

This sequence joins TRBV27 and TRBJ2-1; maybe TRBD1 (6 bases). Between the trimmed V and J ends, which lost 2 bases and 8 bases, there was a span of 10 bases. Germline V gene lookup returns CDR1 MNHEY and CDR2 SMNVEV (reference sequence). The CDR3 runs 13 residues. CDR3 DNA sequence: TGTGCCAGCAGTTTAGGCAGGGGTGATGAGCAGTTCTTC. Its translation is CASSLGRGDEQFF.

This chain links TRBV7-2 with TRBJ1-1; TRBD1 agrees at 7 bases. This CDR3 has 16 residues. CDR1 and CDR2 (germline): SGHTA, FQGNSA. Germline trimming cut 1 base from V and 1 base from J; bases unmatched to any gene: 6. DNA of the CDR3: TGTGCCAGCAGCTTAGAGGGAGGGGGCAAGAACACTGAAGCTTTCTTT. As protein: CASSLEGGGKNTEAFF.

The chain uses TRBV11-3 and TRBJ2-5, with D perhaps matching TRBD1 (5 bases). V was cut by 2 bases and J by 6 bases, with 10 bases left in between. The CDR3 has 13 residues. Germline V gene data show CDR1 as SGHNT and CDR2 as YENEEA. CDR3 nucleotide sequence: TGTGCCAGCAGCTTAAGGGGCGCGAAGACCCAGTACTTC. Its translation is CASSLRGAKTQYF.

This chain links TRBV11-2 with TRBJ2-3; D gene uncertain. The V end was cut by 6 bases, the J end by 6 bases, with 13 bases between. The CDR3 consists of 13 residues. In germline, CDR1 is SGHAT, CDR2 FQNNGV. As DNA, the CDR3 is TGTGCCAGCAGGAATCTGGGGTGGGATACGCAGTATTTT. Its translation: CASRNLGWDTQYF.

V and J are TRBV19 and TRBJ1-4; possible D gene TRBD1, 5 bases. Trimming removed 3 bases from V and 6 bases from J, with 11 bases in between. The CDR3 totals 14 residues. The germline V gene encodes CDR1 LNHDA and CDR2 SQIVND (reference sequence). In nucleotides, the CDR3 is TGTGCCAGTAGTATCCAGGGTTTGGATGAAAAACTGTTTTTT. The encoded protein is CASSIQGLDEKLFF.

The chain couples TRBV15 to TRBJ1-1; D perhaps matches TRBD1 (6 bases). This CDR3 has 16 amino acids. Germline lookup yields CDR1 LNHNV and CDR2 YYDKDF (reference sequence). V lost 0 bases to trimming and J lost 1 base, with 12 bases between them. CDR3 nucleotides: TGTGCCACCAGCAGAGATCGGGGACACCCGAACACTGAAGCTTTCTTT. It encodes CATSRDRGHPNTEAFF.